These 23 T cell receptor beta chains were sequenced from one sample in a study of T-cell memory formation after mild COVID-19. TCRdb re-called the 5' RACE reads with MiXCR, one entry per CDR3 protein. The sample consists of 200,000 to 250,000 distinct CDR3 sequences, about 10% of them appearing once. Source material: PBMCs or a T cell subset sorted from them (not recorded which). Receptor source: a man between 18 and 35 years old who had mild COVID-19 (a few samples of this study predate the infection). Cell type and time point are not known.

The chain carries TRBV12-3 or TRBV12-4 and TRBJ2-3; D assignment may be TRBD1 or TRBD2 (5 bases each). The V and J ends lost 10 bases and 3 bases respectively, with 17 bases between them. The CDR3 totals 14 residues. The CDR3 sequence: CANQLRGVTDTQYF. DNA of the CDR3: TGTGCCAACCAATTGAGAGGGGTGACAGATACGCAGTATTTT.

This clonotype was observed a few times. Compared with germline, one end of the junction differs, possibly owing to a read error. This CDR3 reads CASSQGSRVGAF. CDR3 DNA sequence: TGTGCCAGCAGCCAAGGGTCGAGGGTTGGGGCCTTC. The V gene is TRBV3-1, the J gene TRBJ2-7, with D tentatively TRBD1 or TRBD2 (5 bases each). Per the germline V gene, CDR1 is LGHDT and CDR2 is YNNKEL (reference sequence). CDR3 length: 12 amino acids.

The chain couples TRBV24-1 to TRBJ2-2, with D uncertain. With 3 bases removed from V and 4 bases from J, the gap between germline ends came to 11 bases. The germline CDR1 and CDR2 sequences are KGHDR and SFDVKD. This CDR3 has 15 amino acids. The CDR3 spells CATSDALGFTGELFF. CDR3 sequence (DNA): TGTGCCACCAGTGATGCCTTAGGGTTCACCGGGGAGCTGTTTTTT.

V is TRBV9 and J is TRBJ2-2; D unclear. This CDR3 has 16 residues. Germline CDR1 is SGDLS and CDR2 is YYNGEE. The V gene lost 0 bases and the J gene lost 0 bases, with 9 bases spanning the gap. CDR3 bases: TGTGCCAGCAGCGTAGCAGGCAGATCGAACACCGGGGAGCTGTTTTTT. Translating it yields CASSVAGRSNTGELFF.

The chain is built from TRBV10-2 and TRBJ1-1; 7 bases match TRBD1. The CDR3 totals 14 residues. Germline CDR1 is WSHSY and CDR2 is SAAADI. Unmatched junction bases numbered 11, after V lost 10 bases and J lost 3 bases. The CDR3 sequence is CATSGGRHDTEAFF. The CDR3 DNA reads as TGCGCCACCTCAGGGGGGAGACATGACACTGAAGCTTTCTTT.

V is TRBV5-1 and J is TRBJ1-1; D is unresolved. With 0 bases removed from V and 1 base from J, the gap between germline ends came to 7 bases. The length of the CDR3 is 14 residues. The germline V gene has CDR1 SGHRS and CDR2 YFSETQ. CDR3 in amino acids: CASSLVQQNTEAFF. DNA of the CDR3: TGCGCCAGCAGCTTGGTGCAGCAGAACACTGAAGCTTTCTTT.

This clonotype was observed a handful of times. The chain carries TRBV20-1 and TRBJ1-1, with 8 bases matching TRBD1. V lost 1 base and J lost 5; bases outside the gene matches: 12. Germline lookup yields CDR1 DFQATT and CDR2 SNEGSKA (reference sequence). The CDR3 has 16 amino acids. Here the CDR3 reads CSARVPGQEGGTEAFF. The CDR3 DNA is TGCAGTGCTAGAGTCCCGGGACAGGAGGGGGGGACTGAAGCTTTCTTT.

The chain recombines TRBV11-2 with TRBJ1-2; no clear D. Trimming took off 5 bases at V and 4 bases at J, with 8 bases between the two ends. Germline CDR1 is SGHAT and CDR2 is FQNNGV. The CDR3 has 12 amino acids. This CDR3 is CASSPGIYGYTF. The CDR3 DNA follows: TGTGCCAGCAGCCCCGGGATCTATGGCTACACCTTC.

This clonotype was picked up a small number of times. The chain is built from TRBV12-3 or TRBV12-4 and TRBJ2-2; either TRBD1 or TRBD2 may fit D (6 bases each). CDR3 length: 15 amino acids. Trimming removed 5 bases from V and 5 bases from J, with 15 bases in between. The CDR3 coding sequence is TGTGCCAGCAGTCAGGGGCGGGGAGTTACCGGGGAGCTGTTTTTT. Residues: CASSQGRGVTGELFF.

This clonotype has ten or more counts. The genes are TRBV27 and TRBJ2-2; D is uncertain. This CDR3 region has 12 residues. Germline V gene lookup returns CDR1 MNHEY and CDR2 SMNVEV (reference sequence). The V gene lost 7 bases and the J gene lost 1 base, with 4 bases spanning the gap. CDR3 DNA: TGTGCCAGCACTCAGAACACCGGGGAGCTGTTTTTT. Its protein product is CASTQNTGELFF.

V is TRBV7-3 and J is TRBJ1-2; D may be TRBD1 (6 bases). The CDR3 length is 14 residues. The germline gives CDR1 SGHTA, CDR2 FQGTGA. V was pared by 6 bases and J by 8 bases, with 19 bases between. The CDR3 sequence: CASSQEPAGGGYTF. The CDR3 nucleotides are TGTGCCAGCAGTCAGGAACCCGCGGGGGGCGGCTACACCTTC. The variable domain in full, with the rest retrieved from reference TRBV7-3 and TRBJ1-2, is GAGVSQTPSNKVTEKGKYVELRCDPISGHTALYWYRQSLGQGPEFLIYFQGTGAADDSGLPNDRFFAVRPEGSVSTLKIQRTERGDSAVYLCASSQEPAGGGYTFGSGTRLTVV.

V and J are TRBV7-2 and TRBJ2-7; the D gene is possibly TRBD2 (6 bases). The CDR3 loop spans 13 amino acids. The germline V gene encodes CDR1 SGHTA and CDR2 FQGNSA. Trimming cost V 4 bases and J 4 bases, with 11 bases left between them. This chain's CDR3 is CASSSGRGYEQYF. CDR3 bases: TGTGCCAGCAGCTCGGGACGGGGGTACGAGCAGTACTTC.

This chain joins TRBV5-1 and TRBJ2-7; D gene ambiguous. V gave up 4 bases and J gave up 1 base, with 9 bases separating them. The CDR3 spans 13 residues. CDR1 is SGHRS, CDR2 YFSETQ, per germline. CDR3 amino acids: CASSKTVSYEQYF. The CDR3 nucleotides are TGCGCCAGCAGCAAGACGGTTTCCTACGAGCAGTACTTC.

This clonotype has more than one count but fewer than ten. The chain recombines TRBV4-3 with TRBJ2-3; a possible D gene is TRBD1 (6 bases). CDR1 is LGHNA, CDR2 YSLEER, per germline. The CDR3 contains 18 residues. Trimming left V 0 bases short and J 3 bases short, with 19 bases between. The CDR3 sequence: CASSQDPSGTGWTDTQYF. CDR3 nucleotide sequence: TGCGCCAGCAGCCAAGATCCCTCGGGAACAGGGTGGACAGATACGCAGTATTTT.

This clonotype was found a few times. The chain links TRBV12-5 to TRBJ2-2; 7 bases agree with TRBD2. The CDR3 has 14 amino acids. Per the germline V gene, CDR1 is LGHNT and CDR2 is FRNRAP. The junction had 6 bases not matched to a gene; V was cut back by 6 bases and J by 5 bases. CDR3 nucleotides: TGTGCTAGTGGGAGCGGGGCTAAAACCGGGGAGCTGTTTTTT. It yields the protein CASGSGAKTGELFF.

This clonotype has more than one count but fewer than ten. V usage is TRBV7-8 and J usage is TRBJ1-4; D not certain. The CDR3 contains 17 residues. Germline CDR1 reads SGHVS; CDR2 reads FQNEAQ. The V gene lost 5 bases and the J gene lost 8 bases, with 24 bases spanning the gap. CDR3 DNA: TGTGCCAGCAGCCCGGATAGACCGGGTCTAGGGAAAGAAAAACTGTTTTTT. Protein product: CASSPDRPGLGKEKLFF. The variable domain in full, with the rest retrieved from reference TRBV7-8 and TRBJ1-4, is GAGVSQSPRYKVAKRGQDVALRCDPISGHVSLFWYQQALGQGPEFLTYFQNEAQLDKSGLPSDRFFAERPEGSVSTLKIQRTQQEDSAVYLCASSPDRPGLGKEKLFFGSGTQLSVL.

The V gene is TRBV5-6, the J gene TRBJ2-1; 7 bases agree with TRBD1. The CDR3 runs 13 residues. V was pared by 5 bases and J by 6 bases, with 5 bases of the junction left unmatched. Germline V gene sequence: CDR1 SGHDT, CDR2 YYEEEE. This chain's CDR3 is CASRRTGGNEQFF. The CDR3 DNA follows: TGTGCCAGCAGACGGACAGGCGGCAATGAGCAGTTCTTC. The whole variable domain, remainder taken from reference TRBV5-6 and TRBJ2-1, is DAGVTQSPTHLIKTRGQQVTLRCSPKSGHDTVSWYQQALGQGPQFIFQYYEEEERQRGNFPDRFSGHQFPNYSSELNVNALLLGDSALYLCASRRTGGNEQFFGPGTRLTVL.

The chain links TRBV15 to TRBJ2-5, with D maybe TRBD2 (6 bases). CDR3 length: 14 amino acids. The germline V and J ends were trimmed by 8 bases and 2 bases, with 15 bases remaining between them. Looked up from germline, CDR1 is LNHNV and CDR2 is YYDKDF (reference sequence). The CDR3 bases are TGTGCCACCTCGCAGGGACTTGGGCAAGAGACCCAGTACTTC. Protein: CATSQGLGQETQYF.

The gene calls are TRBV28 and TRBJ2-4; a possible D gene is TRBD1 (5 bases). Germline CDR1 and CDR2: MDHEN and SYDVKM. CDR3 length equals 17 residues. V was shortened by 5 bases and J by 0 bases, with 17 bases between the two germline ends. The CDR3: CASSPSDMLLAKNIQYF. The DNA for the CDR3 is TGTGCCAGCAGTCCCTCGGACATGCTCTTAGCCAAAAACATTCAGTACTTC.

This sequence joins TRBV10-3 and TRBJ2-1; either TRBD1 or TRBD2 may fit D (5 bases each). CDR1 and CDR2 from the germline V gene are ENHRY and SYGVKD. The CDR3 has 15 amino acids. V dropped 5 bases and J dropped 0 bases, with 11 bases sitting between them. Here the CDR3 reads CAISPGTGSYNEQFF. The CDR3 region has the DNA TGTGCCATCAGTCCAGGGACGGGCTCCTACAATGAGCAGTTCTTC.

V usage is TRBV6-6 and J usage is TRBJ1-6; D possibly corresponds to TRBD1 (5 bases). The CDR3 is made up of 16 amino acids. Germline assignment: CDR1 MNHNY and CDR2 SVGAGI (reference sequence). The V end was cut by 2 bases, the J end by 8 bases, with 16 bases between. CDR3: CASSYGGGRVDSPLHF. The CDR3 region has the DNA TGTGCCAGCAGTTACGGGGGAGGGAGGGTGGATTCACCCCTCCACTTT.

V is TRBV2 and J is TRBJ1-4; no clear D gene. This CDR3 is built from 14 residues. Trimming removed 7 bases from V and 8 bases from J, with 17 bases in between. The V gene's germline CDR1 is SNHLY and CDR2 FYNNEI. CDR3 sequence (DNA): TGTGCCAGCATTATCGACGGTTTTCCAGAAAAACTGTTTTTT. It translates to CASIIDGFPEKLFF.

The J gene is TRBJ2-3, the V gene TRBV19; D gene uncertain. The CDR3 contains 16 residues. The germline V and J ends were trimmed by 3 bases and 0 bases, with 13 bases remaining between them. Per the germline V gene, CDR1 is LNHDA and CDR2 is SQIVND (reference sequence). CDR3 sequence reads: CASSIDDTTSTDTQYF. The DNA of the CDR3 is TGTGCCAGTAGTATCGATGACACCACTAGCACAGATACGCAGTATTTT.